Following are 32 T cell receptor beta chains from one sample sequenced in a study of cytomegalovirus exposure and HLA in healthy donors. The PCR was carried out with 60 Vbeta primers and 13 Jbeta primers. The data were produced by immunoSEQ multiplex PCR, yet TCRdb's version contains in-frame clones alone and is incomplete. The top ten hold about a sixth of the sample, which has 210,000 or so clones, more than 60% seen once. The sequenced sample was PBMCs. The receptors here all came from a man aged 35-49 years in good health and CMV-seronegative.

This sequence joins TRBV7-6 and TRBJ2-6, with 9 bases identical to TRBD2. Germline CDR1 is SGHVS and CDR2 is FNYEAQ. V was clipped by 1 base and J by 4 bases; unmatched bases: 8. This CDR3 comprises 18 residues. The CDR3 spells CASSLVASGTNGANVLTF. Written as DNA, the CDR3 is TGTGCCAGCAGCTTAGTGGCTAGCGGGACTAACGGGGCCAACGTCCTGACTTTC.

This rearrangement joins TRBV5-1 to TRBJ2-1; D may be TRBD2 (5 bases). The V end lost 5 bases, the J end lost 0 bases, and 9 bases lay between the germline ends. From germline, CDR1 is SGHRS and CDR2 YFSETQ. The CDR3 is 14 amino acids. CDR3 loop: CASSPTSSYNEQFF. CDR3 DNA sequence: TGCGCCAGCAGTCCCACTAGCTCCTACAATGAGCAGTTCTTC.

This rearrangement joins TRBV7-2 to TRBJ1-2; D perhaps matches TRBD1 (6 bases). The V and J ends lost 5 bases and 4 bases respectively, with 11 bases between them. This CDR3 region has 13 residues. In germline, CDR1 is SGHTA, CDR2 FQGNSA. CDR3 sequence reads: CASSPGVGYGYTF. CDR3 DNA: TGTGCCAGCAGCCCAGGGGTGGGCTATGGCTACACCTTC.

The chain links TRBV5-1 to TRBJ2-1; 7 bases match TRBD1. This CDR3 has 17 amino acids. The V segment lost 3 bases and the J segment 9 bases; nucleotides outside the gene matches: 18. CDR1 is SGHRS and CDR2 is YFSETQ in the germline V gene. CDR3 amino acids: CASSSFPGGEAKGEQFF. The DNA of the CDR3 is TGCGCCAGCAGCTCTTTCCCAGGGGGAGAGGCTAAGGGTGAGCAGTTCTTC.

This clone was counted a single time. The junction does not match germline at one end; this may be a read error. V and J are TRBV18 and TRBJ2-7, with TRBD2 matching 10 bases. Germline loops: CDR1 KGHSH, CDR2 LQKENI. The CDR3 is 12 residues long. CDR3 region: CASSPAGLAGDF. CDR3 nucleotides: TGTGCCAGCTCACCGGCGGGCCTAGCGGGAGACTTC.

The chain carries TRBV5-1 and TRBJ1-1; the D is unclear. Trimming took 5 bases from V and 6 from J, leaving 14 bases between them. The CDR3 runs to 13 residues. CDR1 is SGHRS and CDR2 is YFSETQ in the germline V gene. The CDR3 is CASRRDLAPEAFF. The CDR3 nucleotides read TGCGCCAGCAGACGGGATCTGGCGCCTGAAGCTTTCTTT.

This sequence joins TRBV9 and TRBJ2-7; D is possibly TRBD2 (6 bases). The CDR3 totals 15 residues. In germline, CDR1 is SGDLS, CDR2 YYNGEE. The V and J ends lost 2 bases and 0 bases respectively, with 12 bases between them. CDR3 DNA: TGTGCCAGCAGCGTTAGGGACTCCGGCTCCTACGAGCAGTACTTC. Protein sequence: CASSVRDSGSYEQYF.

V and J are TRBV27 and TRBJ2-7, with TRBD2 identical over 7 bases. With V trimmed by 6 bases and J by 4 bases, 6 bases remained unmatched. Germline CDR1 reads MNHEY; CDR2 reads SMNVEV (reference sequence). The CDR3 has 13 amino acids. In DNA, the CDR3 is TGTGCCAGCAGCCCCGGAGCGGGATACGAGCAGTACTTC. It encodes CASSPGAGYEQYF.

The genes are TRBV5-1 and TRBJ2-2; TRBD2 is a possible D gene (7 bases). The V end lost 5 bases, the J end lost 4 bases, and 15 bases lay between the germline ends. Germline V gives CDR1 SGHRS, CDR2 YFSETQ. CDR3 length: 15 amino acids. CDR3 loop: CASSYLAGATGELFF. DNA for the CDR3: TGCGCCAGCAGTTACTTGGCGGGGGCCACCGGGGAGCTGTTTTTT.

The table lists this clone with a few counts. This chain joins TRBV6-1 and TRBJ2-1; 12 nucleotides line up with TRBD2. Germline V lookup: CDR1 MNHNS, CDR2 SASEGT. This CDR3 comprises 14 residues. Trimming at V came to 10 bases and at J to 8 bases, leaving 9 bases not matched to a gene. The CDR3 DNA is TGTGCCACCTACGGACTAGCGGGGTCGCATGAGCAGTTCTTC. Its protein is CATYGLAGSHEQFF.

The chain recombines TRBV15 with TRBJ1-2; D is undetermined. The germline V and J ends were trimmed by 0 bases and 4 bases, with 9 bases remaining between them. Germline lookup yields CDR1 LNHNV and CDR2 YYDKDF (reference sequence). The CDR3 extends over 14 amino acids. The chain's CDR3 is CATSRDKKAYGYTF. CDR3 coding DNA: TGTGCCACCAGCAGAGATAAAAAAGCCTATGGCTACACCTTC.

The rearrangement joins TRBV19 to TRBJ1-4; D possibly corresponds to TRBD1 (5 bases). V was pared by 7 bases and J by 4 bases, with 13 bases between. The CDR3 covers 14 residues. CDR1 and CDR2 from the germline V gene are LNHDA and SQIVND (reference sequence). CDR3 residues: CASTLGRSNEKLFF. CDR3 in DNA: TGTGCCAGTACCCTGGGGCGTAGTAATGAAAAACTGTTTTTT.

The CDR3 DNA reads TGTGCCAGCAGCGCTTCAGGGGAATGGGAGACCCAGTACTTC. Amino acids: CASSASGEWETQYF. The chain joins TRBV5-6 to TRBJ2-5, with a tentative D call TRBD1 (6 bases). CDR1 is SGHDT and CDR2 is YYEEEE in the germline V gene. There are 14 residues in the CDR3. Trimming left V 4 bases short and J 5 bases short, with 15 bases between.

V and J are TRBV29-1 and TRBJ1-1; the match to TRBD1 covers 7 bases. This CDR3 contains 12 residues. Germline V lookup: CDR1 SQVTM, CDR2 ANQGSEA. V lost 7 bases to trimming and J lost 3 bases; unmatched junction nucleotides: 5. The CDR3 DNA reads TGCAGCGCCGCGACAGGGTACACTGAAGCTTTCTTT. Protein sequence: CSAATGYTEAFF.

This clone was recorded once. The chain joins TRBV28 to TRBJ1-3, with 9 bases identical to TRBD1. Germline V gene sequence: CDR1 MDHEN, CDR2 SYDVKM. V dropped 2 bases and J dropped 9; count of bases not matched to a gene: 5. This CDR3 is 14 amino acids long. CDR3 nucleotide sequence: TGTGCCAGCAGTTTAGGGGACAGGGTGGGCACCATATATTTT. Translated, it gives CASSLGDRVGTIYF.

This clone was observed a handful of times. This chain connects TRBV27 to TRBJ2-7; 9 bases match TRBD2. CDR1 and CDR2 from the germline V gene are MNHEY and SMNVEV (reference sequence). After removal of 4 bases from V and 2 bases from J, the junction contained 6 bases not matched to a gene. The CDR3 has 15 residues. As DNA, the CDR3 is TGTGCCAGCAGTTACGGTGCTAGCGGGGCCTACGAGCAGTACTTC. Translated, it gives CASSYGASGAYEQYF.

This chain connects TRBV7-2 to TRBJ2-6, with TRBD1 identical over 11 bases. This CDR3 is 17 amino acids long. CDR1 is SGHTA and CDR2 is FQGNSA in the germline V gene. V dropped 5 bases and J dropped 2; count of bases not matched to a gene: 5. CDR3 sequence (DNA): TGTGCCAGCAGCGTGGACAGGGGGCGTACTGGGGCCAACGTCCTGACTTTC. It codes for CASSVDRGRTGANVLTF.

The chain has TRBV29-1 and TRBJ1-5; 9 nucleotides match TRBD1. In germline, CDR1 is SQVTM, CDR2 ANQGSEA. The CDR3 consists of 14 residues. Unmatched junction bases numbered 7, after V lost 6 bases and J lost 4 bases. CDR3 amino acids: CSVASGTGNQPQHF. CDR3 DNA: TGCAGCGTCGCGTCCGGGACAGGGAATCAGCCCCAGCATTTT.

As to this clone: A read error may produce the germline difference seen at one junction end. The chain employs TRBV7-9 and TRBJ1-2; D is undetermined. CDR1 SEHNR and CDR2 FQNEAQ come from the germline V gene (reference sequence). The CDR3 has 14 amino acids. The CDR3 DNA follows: TGTTCCAGCAGCCCGGGTGGAGGTTCCTATGGCTACACCTTC. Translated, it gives CSSSPGGGSYGYTF.

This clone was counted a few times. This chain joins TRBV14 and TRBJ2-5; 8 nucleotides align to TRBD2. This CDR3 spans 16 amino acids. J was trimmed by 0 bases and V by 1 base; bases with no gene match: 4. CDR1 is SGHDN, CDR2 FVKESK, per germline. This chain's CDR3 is CASSQAARGDQETQYF. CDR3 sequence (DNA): TGTGCCAGCAGCCAAGCCGCGCGGGGGGACCAAGAGACCCAGTACTTC.

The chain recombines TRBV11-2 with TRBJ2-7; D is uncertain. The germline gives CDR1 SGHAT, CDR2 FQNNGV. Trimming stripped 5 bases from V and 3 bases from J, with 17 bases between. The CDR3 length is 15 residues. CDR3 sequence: CASSLTPQANYEQYF. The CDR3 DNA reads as TGTGCCAGCAGCCTAACTCCCCAGGCAAACTACGAGCAGTACTTC.

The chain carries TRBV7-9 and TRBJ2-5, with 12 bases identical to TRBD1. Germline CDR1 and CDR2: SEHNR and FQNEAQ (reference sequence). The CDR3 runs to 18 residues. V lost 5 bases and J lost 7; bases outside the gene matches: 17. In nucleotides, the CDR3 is TGTGCCAGCAGCGATCCTCTCGGGACAGGGGGCCAAAAAGGGACCCAGTACTTC. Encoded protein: CASSDPLGTGGQKGTQYF.

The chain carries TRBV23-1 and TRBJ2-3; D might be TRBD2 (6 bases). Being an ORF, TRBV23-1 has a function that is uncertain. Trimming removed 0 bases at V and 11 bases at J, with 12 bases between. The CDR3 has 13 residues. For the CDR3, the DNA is TGCGCCAGCAGTCAATCGGCGGGGTTAGGGCAGTATTTT. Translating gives CASSQSAGLGQYF.

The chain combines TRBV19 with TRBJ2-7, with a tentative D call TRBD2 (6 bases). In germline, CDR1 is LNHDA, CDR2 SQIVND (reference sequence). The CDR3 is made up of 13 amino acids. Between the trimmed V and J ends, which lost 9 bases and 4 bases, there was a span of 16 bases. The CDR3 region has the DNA TGTGCCAGCCTAGGCTGGGGGGAATACGAGCAGTACTTC. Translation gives CASLGWGEYEQYF.

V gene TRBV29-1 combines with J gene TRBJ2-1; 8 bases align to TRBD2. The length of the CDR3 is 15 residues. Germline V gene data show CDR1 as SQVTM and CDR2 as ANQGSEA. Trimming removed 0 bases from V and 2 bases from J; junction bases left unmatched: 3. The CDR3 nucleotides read TGCAGCGTTGAAGACCCGGGGGGGCCCTACAATGAGCAGTTCTTC. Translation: CSVEDPGGPYNEQFF.

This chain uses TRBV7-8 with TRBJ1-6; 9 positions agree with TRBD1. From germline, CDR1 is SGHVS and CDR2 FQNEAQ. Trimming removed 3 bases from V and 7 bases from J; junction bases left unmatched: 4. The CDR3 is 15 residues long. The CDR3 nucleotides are TGTGCCAGCAGCTTGGACAGGGGTGGAAATTCACCCCTCCACTTT. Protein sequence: CASSLDRGGNSPLHF.

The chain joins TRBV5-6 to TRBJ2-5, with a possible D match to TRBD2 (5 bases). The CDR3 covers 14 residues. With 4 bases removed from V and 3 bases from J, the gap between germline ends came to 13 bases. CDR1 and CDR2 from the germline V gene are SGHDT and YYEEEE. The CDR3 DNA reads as TGTGCCAGCAGCACTCCGACGAGGGAAGAGACCCAGTACTTC. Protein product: CASSTPTREETQYF.

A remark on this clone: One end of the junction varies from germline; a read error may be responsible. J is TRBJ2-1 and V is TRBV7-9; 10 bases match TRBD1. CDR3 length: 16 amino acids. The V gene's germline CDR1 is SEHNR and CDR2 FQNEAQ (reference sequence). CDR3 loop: CSSSPRTGGSYNEQFF. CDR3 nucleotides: TGTTCCAGCAGCCCAAGGACAGGGGGCTCCTACAATGAGCAGTTCTTC.

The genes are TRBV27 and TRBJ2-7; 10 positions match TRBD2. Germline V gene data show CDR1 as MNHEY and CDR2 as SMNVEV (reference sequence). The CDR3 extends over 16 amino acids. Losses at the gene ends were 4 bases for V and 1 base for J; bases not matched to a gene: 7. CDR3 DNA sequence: TGTGCCAGCAGTTCCTCGGGACTAGCGAGTTCCTACGAGCAGTACTTC. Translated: CASSSSGLASSYEQYF.

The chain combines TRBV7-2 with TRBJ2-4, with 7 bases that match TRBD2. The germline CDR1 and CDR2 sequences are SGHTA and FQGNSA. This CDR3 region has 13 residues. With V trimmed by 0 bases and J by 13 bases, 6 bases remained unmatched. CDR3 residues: CASSLASDGGQYF. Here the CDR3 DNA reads TGTGCCAGCAGCTTAGCGAGTGACGGGGGGCAGTACTTC.

The CDR3 region has the DNA TGTGCCAGCAGTGAATCAGGGGGAAAAAATGAGCAGTTCTTC. It yields the protein CASSESGGKNEQFF. The chain links TRBV25-1 to TRBJ2-1, with 7 bases aligning to TRBD1. V shed 1 base, J shed 7 bases, and the junction held 4 bases outside the gene matches. The CDR3 is 14 residues long. Germline V gives CDR1 MGHDK, CDR2 SYGVNS.

This chain's CDR3 is CASSLGRGTGGLNTEAFF. CDR3 nucleotides: TGTGCCAGCAGCTTAGGTAGGGGGACAGGGGGACTGAACACTGAAGCTTTCTTT. V usage is TRBV11-2 and J usage is TRBJ1-1; 11 nucleotides line up with TRBD1. Losses at the gene ends were 1 base for V and 0 bases for J; bases not matched to a gene: 7. CDR3 length: 18 residues. The germline CDR1 and CDR2 sequences are SGHAT and FQNNGV.